The next 27 T cell receptor beta chains were all read from a single sample in a study of blood T cell repertoires in COVID-19. Sequencing was performed with immunoSEQ multiplex PCR; in TCRdb, only in-frame clones are kept and a portion is missing. Of about 83,000 clones listed, roughly 87% are singletons. The specimen sequenced was peripheral blood. The origin of the receptors is a man in his 60s with acute or convalescent COVID-19.

The chain couples TRBV20-1 to TRBJ2-7; D gene unclear. V lost 7 bases, J lost 1 base, and 8 bases lay in between. This CDR3 contains 11 residues. CDR1 DFQATT and CDR2 SNEGSKA come from the germline V gene (reference sequence). CDR3 sequence: CSVGASYEQYF. For the CDR3, the DNA is TGCAGTGTCGGAGCGTCCTACGAGCAGTACTTC.

The chain employs TRBV7-2 and TRBJ2-7, with TRBD1 matching over 11 bases. Germline-derived CDR1 and CDR2 are SGHTA and FQGNSA. J was trimmed by 1 base and V by 7 bases; bases with no gene match: 12. The CDR3 has 17 residues. CDR3 protein: CASNKNAGTGGSYEQYF. As DNA, the CDR3 is TGTGCCAGCAACAAAAACGCGGGGACAGGGGGGTCCTACGAGCAGTACTTC.

In this sample, this clone turned up once. In the same sample, other DNA sequences code for this CDR3. The chain carries TRBV6-2 or TRBV6-3 and TRBJ1-2; 7 bases are a match to TRBD1. Germline CDR1 is MNHEY and CDR2 is SVGEGT. V gave up 0 bases and J gave up 5 bases; unmatched junction bases: 9. The CDR3 loop spans 16 amino acids. The CDR3 sequence is CASSYSSRGRGYGYTF. CDR3 coding DNA: TGTGCCAGCAGTTACTCGAGCAGGGGGAGAGGGTATGGCTACACCTTC.

This clone has a handful of counts. The chain couples TRBV6-5 to TRBJ1-2; 7 bases are a match to TRBD1. Per the germline V gene, CDR1 is MNHEY and CDR2 is SVGAGI. This CDR3 contains 14 residues. With V trimmed by 5 bases and J by 1 base, 4 bases remained unmatched. CDR3 sequence: CASSPGTDNYGYTF. The CDR3 region has the DNA TGTGCCAGCAGTCCCGGGACAGATAACTATGGCTACACCTTC.

This chain links TRBV6-5 with TRBJ1-1; D gene unclear. This CDR3 spans 13 amino acids. The V end was cut by 5 bases, the J end by 6 bases, with 13 bases between. Per germline, CDR1 MNHEY and CDR2 SVGAGI. The CDR3 DNA reads as TGTGCCAGCAGTAGGAGTCTTTACGCTGAAGCTTTCTTT. Protein: CASSRSLYAEAFF.

In its sample, this clone was seen once. J is TRBJ2-1 and V is TRBV7-9; 10 bases align to TRBD2. Germline CDR1 reads SEHNR; CDR2 reads FQNEAQ (reference sequence). This CDR3 comprises 16 residues. Trimming took 3 bases from V and 9 from J; bases not matched to a gene: 11. This CDR3 reads CASSFRGLAPAGEQFF. The CDR3 bases are TGTGCCAGCAGCTTTCGGGGACTAGCGCCGGCAGGTGAGCAGTTCTTC.

The chain combines TRBV21-1 with TRBJ1-1. TRBV21-1 counts as a pseudogene. The CDR3 has 13 residues. The CDR3 DNA follows: TGTGCCAGCAAGCGGGGGGGACGGACTGAAGCTTTCTTT. It translates to CASKRGGRTEAFF.

The CDR3 reads CASSEEGTSYVQFF. The CDR3 nucleotides read TGTGCCAGCAGTGAAGAGGGGACTAGTTATGTGCAGTTCTTC. V is TRBV6-4 and J is TRBJ2-1; 8 bases map to TRBD2. CDR3 length: 14 amino acids. Germline-derived CDR1 and CDR2 are MRHNA and SNTAGT. The V and J ends lost 3 bases and 12 bases, in that order; junction bases with no gene match: 10.

The chain combines TRBV9 with TRBJ2-5; D possibly corresponds to TRBD1 (5 bases). The CDR3 has 14 residues. Trimming left V 0 bases short and J 5 bases short, with 11 bases between. Germline CDR1 and CDR2: SGDLS and YYNGEE. CDR3 nucleotide sequence: TGTGCCAGCAGCGTAGAGGGGCTGGGCGAGACCCAGTACTTC. This sequence encodes CASSVEGLGETQYF. Variable domain in full (rest from reference TRBV9 and TRBJ2-5): DSGVTQTPKHLITATGQRVTLRCSPRSGDLSVYWYQQSLDQGLQFLIQYYNGEERAKGNILERFSAQQFPDLHSELNLSSLELGDSALYFCASSVEGLGETQYFGPGTRLLVL.

The V gene is TRBV29-1, the J gene TRBJ2-5, with D unresolved. Trimming shortened V by 5 bases and J by 4 bases, and 11 bases separated the two germline ends. The CDR3 totals 12 residues. Germline CDR1 is SQVTM and CDR2 is ANQGSEA. As DNA, the CDR3 is TGCAGCGTTTGGGCTAACCTAGAGACCCAGTACTTC. Translation gives CSVWANLETQYF.

This rearrangement joins TRBV2 to TRBJ1-4; TRBD1 is a possible D gene (6 bases). From germline, CDR1 is SNHLY and CDR2 FYNNEI. There are 15 residues in the CDR3. Trimming took off 7 bases at V and 0 bases at J, with 12 bases between the two ends. In DNA, the CDR3 is TGTGCCAGCACTAGGACAGTCACAACTAATGAAAAACTGTTTTTT. Translation: CASTRTVTTNEKLFF.

V and J are TRBV6-5 and TRBJ2-7; D might be TRBD1 (5 bases). There are 13 residues in the CDR3. Trimming cost V 2 bases and J 6 bases, with 11 bases left between them. Germline V lookup: CDR1 MNHEY, CDR2 SVGAGI. The CDR3 DNA reads TGTGCCAGCAGTTACAGGGGCACACCCGAGCAGTACTTC. This encodes CASSYRGTPEQYF.

This clone was seen only once. The chain has TRBV7-2 and TRBJ1-6, with D tentatively TRBD1 (5 bases). Trimming took off 8 bases at V and 9 bases at J, with 20 bases between the two ends. This CDR3 region has 15 residues. Germline V gene data show CDR1 as SGHTA and CDR2 as FQGNSA. The CDR3 protein is CASSPGEAIFSPLHF. The CDR3, as DNA: TGTGCCAGCTCCCCGGGGGAGGCGATTTTTTCACCCCTCCACTTT.

This chain links TRBV25-1 with TRBJ1-2; tentative D call: TRBD1 (6 bases). The germline V gene encodes CDR1 MGHDK and CDR2 SYGVNS. Trimming left V 5 bases short and J 5 bases short, with 15 bases between. CDR3 length: 14 residues. CDR3 loop: CASSSSGGAYGYTF. The CDR3 coding sequence is TGTGCCAGCAGTAGCTCGGGGGGGGCGTATGGCTACACCTTC.

With respect to this clone: Distinct nucleotide sequences in the sample also encode this CDR3. The chain couples TRBV3-1 (or the pseudogene TRBV3-2) to TRBJ1-3; D may be TRBD1 (6 bases). Per germline, CDR1 LGHDT and CDR2 YNNKEL (reference sequence). V was trimmed by 2 bases and J by 1 base, leaving 9 bases between them. The CDR3 has 15 amino acids. CDR3 in amino acids: CASSQIQGSGNTIYF. Written as DNA, the CDR3 is TGTGCCAGCAGCCAAATCCAGGGGTCTGGAAACACCATATATTTT.

The chain carries TRBV12-3 or TRBV12-4 and TRBJ1-5; D is undetermined. This CDR3 has 13 residues. The ends were cut back, 1 base at V and 4 bases at J, with 5 bases in the middle. CDR3 residues: CASSLDLNQPQHF. CDR3 DNA sequence: TGTGCCAGCAGTTTAGATCTGAATCAGCCCCAGCATTTT.

This clone was detected a few times. The J gene is TRBJ2-5, the V gene TRBV5-6, with 13 bases identical to TRBD2. Germline V gene data show CDR1 as SGHDT and CDR2 as YYEEEE. Trimming at V came to 4 bases and at J to 2 bases, leaving 5 bases not matched to a gene. The CDR3 totals 16 residues. This CDR3 is CASSLGTSGVQETQYF. CDR3 in DNA: TGTGCCAGCAGCCTCGGGACTAGCGGGGTACAAGAGACCCAGTACTTC.

The genes are TRBV10-1 and TRBJ1-1; D might be TRBD1 (5 bases). Trimming removed 3 bases from V and 1 base from J, with 9 bases in between. CDR1 and CDR2 (germline): WNHNN, SYGVQD (reference sequence). The length of the CDR3 is 14 residues. In nucleotides, the CDR3 is TGCGCCAGCAGTGATGCGGGGCCGAACACTGAAGCTTTCTTT. Protein sequence: CASSDAGPNTEAFF.

The V call is TRBV16, the J call TRBJ2-7, with 9 bases matching TRBD1. V was clipped by 0 bases and J by 0 bases; unmatched bases: 12. Germline V gene sequence: CDR1 KGHSY, CDR2 FQNENV. The CDR3 totals 19 residues. As DNA, the CDR3 is TGTGCCAGCAGCCAATCGGTGGGACAGGGATCGATTGACTCCTACGAGCAGTACTTC. This sequence encodes CASSQSVGQGSIDSYEQYF. Full variable domain (rest looked up from reference TRBV16 and TRBJ2-7): GEEVAQTPKHLVRGEGQKAKLYCAPIKGHSYVFWYQQVLKNEFKFLISFQNENVFDETGMPKERFSAKCLPNSPCSLEIQATKLEDSAVYFCASSQSVGQGSIDSYEQYFGPGTRLTVT.

This clone was seen just once. V gene TRBV18 combines with J gene TRBJ1-4; possible D gene TRBD1, 5 bases. The CDR3 contains 13 residues. Germline V gene sequence: CDR1 KGHSH, CDR2 LQKENI. The ends were cut back, 1 base at V and 6 bases at J, with 6 bases in the middle. This CDR3 reads CASSPRGDEKLFF. The CDR3 DNA sequence: TGTGCCAGCTCACCACGGGGGGATGAAAAACTGTTTTTT.

The chain is built from TRBV5-1 and TRBJ2-3; 10 bases align to TRBD2. The J segment lost 6 bases and the V segment lost 3 bases, leaving 10 bases of the junction unmatched. The germline gives CDR1 SGHRS, CDR2 YFSETQ. This CDR3 has 16 residues. The CDR3 DNA reads TGCGCCAGCAGCTCCCAAGCGGGGGGGCTTGGGGATACGCAGTATTTT. It codes for CASSSQAGGLGDTQYF. The full variable domain, completed using reference TRBV5-1 and TRBJ2-3, is KAGVTQTPRYLIKTRGQQVTLSCSPISGHRSVSWYQQTPGQGLQFLFEYFSETQRNKGNFPGRFSGRQFSNSRSEMNVSTLELGDSALYLCASSSQAGGLGDTQYFGPGTRLTVL.

In nucleotides, the CDR3 is TGTGCCAGCAGGTTCACGAGGGATACTGAAAAACTGTTTTTT. Translating gives CASRFTRDTEKLFF. The chain joins TRBV2 to TRBJ1-4; no clear D. Germline CDR1 is SNHLY and CDR2 is FYNNEI. The CDR3 runs to 14 residues. V was trimmed by 6 bases and J by 7 bases, leaving 15 bases between them.

V is TRBV10-3 and J is TRBJ1-4; the match to TRBD1 covers 9 bases. Unmatched junction bases numbered 12, after V lost 11 bases and J lost 8 bases. In germline, CDR1 is ENHRY, CDR2 SYGVKD. There are 14 residues in the CDR3. The CDR3: CAEGRQGVREKLFF. DNA for the CDR3: TGTGCCGAAGGGAGACAGGGGGTCCGAGAAAAACTGTTTTTT.

The gene calls are TRBV19 and TRBJ2-6; no reliable D call. Trimming removed 3 bases at V and 0 bases at J, with 3 bases between. Germline assignment: CDR1 LNHDA and CDR2 SQIVND (reference sequence). The CDR3 consists of 14 residues. CDR3 DNA: TGTGCCAGTAGTATCAGCTCTGGGGCCAACGTCCTGACTTTC. Translation gives CASSISSGANVLTF.

The chain links TRBV29-1 to TRBJ1-6; D gene ambiguous. CDR3 length: 11 amino acids. V was clipped by 6 bases and J by 9 bases, with 9 bases between them. Germline CDR1 SQVTM, CDR2 ANQGSEA. The CDR3 sequence is CSVGVISPLHF. As DNA, the CDR3 is TGCAGCGTCGGGGTAATTTCACCCCTCCACTTT.

The chain recombines TRBV5-1 with TRBJ1-2; TRBD1 matches 7 bases. The germline CDR1 and CDR2 sequences are SGHRS and YFSETQ. V was pared by 1 base and J by 5 bases, with 11 bases of the junction left unmatched. CDR3 length: 16 amino acids. For the CDR3, the DNA is TGCGCCAGCAGCTTGCAGCCCAGGGGGAGAGGGTATGGCTACACCTTC. It yields the protein CASSLQPRGRGYGYTF. Supplemented by reference TRBV5-1 and TRBJ1-2, the full variable domain reads KAGVTQTPRYLIKTRGQQVTLSCSPISGHRSVSWYQQTPGQGLQFLFEYFSETQRNKGNFPGRFSGRQFSNSRSEMNVSTLELGDSALYLCASSLQPRGRGYGYTFGSGTRLTVV.

This chain links TRBV4-3 with TRBJ1-2; D unclear. The CDR3 spans 16 residues. Germline loops: CDR1 LGHNA, CDR2 YSLEER. The germline V and J ends were trimmed by 0 bases and 7 bases, with 18 bases remaining between them. CDR3 amino acids: CASSQELAVQRRGYTF. The CDR3 nucleotides read TGCGCCAGCAGCCAAGAGCTGGCGGTCCAAAGGCGTGGCTACACCTTC.